This T cell receptor (beta chain) originates from a study of blood T cells in healthy people across ages. Study-wide points: Diversity figures derived from one million T cells were judged to underestimate the true value.

With a J-beta primer mix and a sample-barcoded 5' primer, a second PCR ran about 6 to 11 cycles. MiXCR, applied by TCRdb to the 5' RACE reads, yields one record per CDR3 protein. Of about 640,000 distinct CDR3 sequences in the sample, 58% are singletons; the top ten hold 35% to 40%. The CDR3 has 15 residues. Germline V gene lookup returns CDR1 MNHNS and CDR2 SASEGT. Researchers isolated at least 6 million PBMCs per sample. Comments on this clonotype: The antigen is not known. Relative to the germline gene, one junction end is altered; a read error may explain this.

Sequencing was carried out using blood. This clonotype was sampled from a man between 60 and 70 years old in good health. The chain couples TRBV6-1 to TRBJ1-1, with D possibly TRBD1 on 5 matching bases. The CDR3 loop reads CAGRAPPQSPTEAFF. The CDR3 DNA reads as TGTGCCGGCAGGGCCCCTCCACAGAGCCCCACTGAAGCTTTCTTT.